This passage covers 2 T cell receptor beta chains from one sample sequenced in a study of cytomegalovirus exposure and HLA in healthy donors. Primers included in the PCR were 60 Vbeta and 13 Jbeta primers. Method: immunoSEQ multiplex PCR; TCRdb's copy keeps in-frame clones and lacks some. The top ten hold approximately 6.3% of the sample, which has some 150,000 clones, roughly 80% seen once. Sequencing was carried out using PBMCs. These receptors were obtained from a woman aged 40 to 50 in good health and CMV-seropositive.

The chain carries TRBV18 and TRBJ2-3; 10 bases line up with TRBD1. Trimming took 3 bases from V and 5 from J; bases not matched to a gene: 8. The CDR3 contains 16 residues. CDR1 is KGHSH and CDR2 is LQKENI in the germline V gene. The DNA of the CDR3 is TGTGCCAGCTCACCGACGACAGGGGGCTTGATAGATACGCAGTATTTT. This translates into CASSPTTGGLIDTQYF.

The chain uses TRBV7-2 and TRBJ2-5; D remains unclear. The V end was cut by 0 bases, the J end by 5 bases, with 10 bases between. This CDR3 spans 14 amino acids. Germline V gene sequence: CDR1 SGHTA, CDR2 FQGNSA. CDR3 DNA sequence: TGTGCCAGCAGCTTAGCGACTCCGACGGAGACCCAGTACTTC. Protein product: CASSLATPTETQYF.